This is a list of T cell receptor beta chains from one sample in a study of CD8+ T cells in alopecia areata. This table comes from immunoSEQ multiplex PCR, and its TCRdb copy is limited to in-frame clones, with some not included. The repertoire includes about 140,000 clones, about 86% of them detected once, and around 13% sits in the top ten. Sequencing used CD8+ T cells sorted from blood, obtained at week 4, from a patient treated with tofacitinib. These receptors all come from a human donor with alopecia areata. The CDR3 runs from the conserved cysteine through the conserved F or W.

>TRBV30|TRBJ1-5|14
CAWSDQQGVKPQHF
>TRBV29-1|TRBJ2-2|13
CSAEGDLTGELFF
>TRBV4-2|TRBJ1-5|13
CASSPGGNQPQHF
>TRBV5-6|TRBJ2-1|13
CASSLALVNEQFF
>TRBV5-6|TRBJ2-7|15
CASSSISQNTYEQYF
>TRBV27|TRBJ2-1|17
CASSPQLAGGLSNEQFF
>TRBV2|TRBJ1-4|15
CASSRERQGDEKLFF
>TRBV6-5|TRBJ2-7|16
CASSSLAGGLSYEQYF
>TRBV2|TRBJ1-2|16
CASRSPGQGFAYGYTF
>TRBV25-1|TRBJ2-5|14
CASRLAGVGETQYF
>TRBV2|TRBJ2-7|12
CASSDSPYEQYF
>TRBV6-1|TRBJ2-4|13
CASSELGPEGQYF
>TRBV7-6|TRBJ2-2|15
CASSWGHSNTGELFF
>TRBV2|TRBJ2-7|15
CASSEEGGRLYEQYF
>TRBV7-8|TRBJ1-2|13
CASTSPEIYGYTF
>TRBV29-1|TRBJ2-3|15
CSVEVSGEITDTQYF
>TRBV27|TRBJ2-5|13
CASSLEGVGTQYF
>TRBV27|TRBJ1-2|15
CASSPRTGGWEGYTF
>TRBV5-1|TRBJ2-2|16
CASSPLSRDRAGELFF
>TRBV7-9|TRBJ1-1|11
CAARGNTEAFF
>TRBV29-1|TRBJ2-1|14
CSVFTGDSYNEQFF
>TRBV5-4|TRBJ2-1|14
CASSSSGGVGEQFF
>TRBV19|TRBJ1-2|17
CASSHDRGDLQNYGYTF
>TRBV9|TRBJ2-7|12
CASSNGDYEQYF
>TRBV29-1|TRBJ1-2|15
CSVERWQGDPDGYTF
>TRBV27|TRBJ1-2|12
CASRQDNYGYTF
>TRBV27|TRBJ2-7|17
CASSSYPRMTGSDEQYF
>TRBV29-1|TRBJ1-2|18
CSVEGLRNSISPNYGYTF
>TRBV4-1|TRBJ2-5|13
CASSLGPGETQYF
>TRBV28|TRBJ2-7|16
CASRRRMRISSYEQYF
>TRBV5-4|TRBJ2-2|13
CASSPIAGGELFF
>TRBV4-2|TRBJ2-3|17
CASSQEAGELLTDTQYF
>TRBV6-5|TRBJ2-5|13
CASSWTLGETQYF
>TRBV27|TRBJ2-7|12
CASRPQRYEQYF
>TRBV15|TRBJ1-2|15
CATSRDLGGGYGYTF
>TRBV11-2|TRBJ2-3|16
CASSLWTGGPADTQYF
>TRBV30|TRBJ2-7|14
CAWSRQGFLYEQYF
>TRBV7-9|TRBJ2-1|15
CASPGGRSSYNEQFF
>TRBV5-6|TRBJ1-1|13
CASSPGGVPEAFF
>TRBV5-1|TRBJ2-2|16
CASSLGSGSYSGELFF
>TRBV19|TRBJ2-3|16
CASKVSGEPRTDTQYF
>TRBV9|TRBJ1-2|14
CASSGAGTSYGYTF
>TRBV19|TRBJ1-2|14
CASSPGDSTRDYTF
>TRBV19|TRBJ2-3|9
CAAGDTQYF
>TRBV19|TRBJ2-7|14
CASSLLGGAYEQYF
>TRBV4-1|TRBJ2-7|15
CASSLGLAETYEQYF
>TRBV2|TRBJ2-7|11
CASTASNEQYF
>TRBV5-6|TRBJ2-1|15
CASSQPSGGYNEQFF
>TRBV18|TRBJ2-3|17
CASSPPLAGVGTDTQYF
>TRBV29-1|TRBJ2-7|13
CSVGAGSSYEQYF
>TRBV4-1|TRBJ2-6|18
CASSQEMTGGSGANVLTF
>TRBV27|TRBJ2-7|15
CASSRGTSGSHEQYF
>TRBV27|TRBJ2-7|17
CASSLRALPGSSYEQYF
>TRBV7-9|TRBJ1-4|12
CASSLFNEKLFF
>TRBV5-6|TRBJ2-3|14
CASSISGGTDTQYF
>TRBV4-1|TRBJ2-5|17
CASSQHVPGQGEETQYF
>TRBV9|TRBJ1-1|14
CASSLGQGNTEAFF
>TRBV5-6|TRBJ2-1|14
CASSSFSFENEQFF
>TRBV11-2|TRBJ2-7|13
CASSLSQAYEQYF
>TRBV19|TRBJ2-1|13
CASSAGPYNEQFF